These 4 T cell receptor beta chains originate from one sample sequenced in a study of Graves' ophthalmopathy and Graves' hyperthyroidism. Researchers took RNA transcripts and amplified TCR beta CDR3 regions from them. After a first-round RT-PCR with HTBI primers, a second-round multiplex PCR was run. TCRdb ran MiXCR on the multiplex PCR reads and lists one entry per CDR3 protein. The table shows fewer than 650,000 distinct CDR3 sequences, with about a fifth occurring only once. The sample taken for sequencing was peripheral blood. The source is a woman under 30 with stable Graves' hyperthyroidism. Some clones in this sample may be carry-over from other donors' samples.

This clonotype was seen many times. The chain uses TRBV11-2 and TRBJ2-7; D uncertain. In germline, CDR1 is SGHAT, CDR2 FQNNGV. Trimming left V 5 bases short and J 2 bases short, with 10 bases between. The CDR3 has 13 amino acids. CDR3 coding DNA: TGTGCCAGCAGCCCGGTCTACACCTACGAGCAGTACTTC. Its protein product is CASSPVYTYEQYF.

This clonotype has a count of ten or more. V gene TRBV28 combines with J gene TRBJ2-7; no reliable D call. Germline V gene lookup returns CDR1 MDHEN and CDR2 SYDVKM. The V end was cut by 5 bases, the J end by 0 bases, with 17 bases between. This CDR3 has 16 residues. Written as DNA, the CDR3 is TGTGCCAGCAGTCCCCTGGGCGGCGCCCCCTCCTACGAGCAGTACTTC. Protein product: CASSPLGGAPSYEQYF.

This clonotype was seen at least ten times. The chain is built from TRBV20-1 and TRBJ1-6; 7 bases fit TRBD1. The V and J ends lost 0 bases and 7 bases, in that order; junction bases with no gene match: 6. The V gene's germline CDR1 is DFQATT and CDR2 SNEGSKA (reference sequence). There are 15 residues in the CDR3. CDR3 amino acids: CSARDAGTANSPLHF. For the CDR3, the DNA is TGCAGTGCTAGAGACGCCGGGACAGCCAATTCACCCCTCCACTTT.

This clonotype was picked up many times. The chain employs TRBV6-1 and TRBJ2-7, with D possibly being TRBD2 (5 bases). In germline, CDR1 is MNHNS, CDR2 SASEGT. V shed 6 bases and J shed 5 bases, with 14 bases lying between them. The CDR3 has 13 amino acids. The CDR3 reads CASRAFRENEQYF. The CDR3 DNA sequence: TGTGCCAGCAGAGCCTTTAGGGAGAACGAGCAGTACTTC.